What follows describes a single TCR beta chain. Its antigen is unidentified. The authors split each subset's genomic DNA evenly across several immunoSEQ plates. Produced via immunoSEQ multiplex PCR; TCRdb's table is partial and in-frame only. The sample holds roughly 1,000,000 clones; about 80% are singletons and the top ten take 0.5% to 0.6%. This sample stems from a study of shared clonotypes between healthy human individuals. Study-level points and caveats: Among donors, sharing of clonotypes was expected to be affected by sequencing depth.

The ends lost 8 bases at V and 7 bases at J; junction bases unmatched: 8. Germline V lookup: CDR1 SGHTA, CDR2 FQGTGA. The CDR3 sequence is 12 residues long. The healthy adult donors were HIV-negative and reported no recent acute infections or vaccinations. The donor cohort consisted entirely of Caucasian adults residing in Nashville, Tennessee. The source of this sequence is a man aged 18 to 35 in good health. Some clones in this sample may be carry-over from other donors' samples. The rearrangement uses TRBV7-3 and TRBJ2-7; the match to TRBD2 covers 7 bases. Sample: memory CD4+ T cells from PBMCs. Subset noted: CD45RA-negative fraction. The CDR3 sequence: CASGRAGEEQYF. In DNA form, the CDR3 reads TGTGCCAGCGGGAGGGCAGGCGAAGAGCAGTACTTC.